The source of this TCR beta chain is a study of shared clonotypes between healthy human individuals. Study observations and caveats: Clonotypes shared by all four sorted-subset donors had higher generation probabilities than non-shared clonotypes. Tissues were not sampled, only blood, and their repertoires likely differ. Generally, naive subsets (rather than memory subsets) showed larger estimated richness.

Once extracted for a subset, genomic DNA was divided evenly among several immunoSEQ plates. Only in-frame clones appear in the TCRdb table, and some are missing; sequencing was by immunoSEQ multiplex PCR. The sample carries 2 million to 2.5 million clones, less than 95% recorded once. The CDR3 runs 15 residues. V lost 3 bases to trimming and J lost 4 bases, with 13 bases between them. Per germline, CDR1 SGHDN and CDR2 FVKESK. On this clone: Its matching antigen is unknown.

The receptor comes from a man aged 18 to 35 in good health. Some clones in this sample may be carry-over from other donors' samples. V usage is TRBV14 and J usage is TRBJ2-1; no firm D call. The sequenced material came from naive CD4+ T cells from PBMCs. Subset: CD45RA+ positively selected. The CDR3 sequence is CASSHKVGGYNEQFF. The CDR3 DNA reads TGTGCCAGCAGCCACAAGGTGGGCGGTTACAATGAGCAGTTCTTC.